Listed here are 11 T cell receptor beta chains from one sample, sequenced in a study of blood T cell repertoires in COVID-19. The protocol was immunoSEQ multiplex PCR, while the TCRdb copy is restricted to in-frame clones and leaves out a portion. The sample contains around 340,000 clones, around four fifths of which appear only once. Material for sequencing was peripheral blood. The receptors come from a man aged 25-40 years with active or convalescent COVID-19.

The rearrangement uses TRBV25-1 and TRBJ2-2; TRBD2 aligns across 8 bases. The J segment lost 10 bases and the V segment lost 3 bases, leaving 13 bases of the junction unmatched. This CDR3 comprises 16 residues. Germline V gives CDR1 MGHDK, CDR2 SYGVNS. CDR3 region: CASSEGFSGKSEELFF. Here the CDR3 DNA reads TGTGCCAGCAGTGAGGGATTTAGCGGGAAAAGTGAGGAGCTGTTTTTT.

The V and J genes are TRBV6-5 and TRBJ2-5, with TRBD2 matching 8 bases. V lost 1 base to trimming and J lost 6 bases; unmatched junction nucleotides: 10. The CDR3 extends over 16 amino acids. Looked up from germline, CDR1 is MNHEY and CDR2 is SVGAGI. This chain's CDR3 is CASSYFGGADLKTQYF. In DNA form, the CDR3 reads TGTGCCAGCAGTTACTTCGGGGGGGCCGATTTGAAGACCCAGTACTTC.

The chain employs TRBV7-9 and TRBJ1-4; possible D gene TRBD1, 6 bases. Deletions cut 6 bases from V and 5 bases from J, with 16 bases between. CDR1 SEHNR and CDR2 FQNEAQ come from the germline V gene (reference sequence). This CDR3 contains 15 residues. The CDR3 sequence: CASSPAGQKNEKLFF. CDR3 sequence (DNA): TGTGCCAGCAGTCCTGCAGGACAGAAAAATGAAAAACTGTTTTTT.

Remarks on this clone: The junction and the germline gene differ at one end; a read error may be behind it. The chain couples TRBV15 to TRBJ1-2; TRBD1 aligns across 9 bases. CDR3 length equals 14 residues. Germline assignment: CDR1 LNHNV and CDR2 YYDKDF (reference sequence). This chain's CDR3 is CATSRDYRGQGYTF. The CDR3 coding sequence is TGTGCCACCAGCAGAGATTACAGGGGGCAAGGCTATACCTTC.

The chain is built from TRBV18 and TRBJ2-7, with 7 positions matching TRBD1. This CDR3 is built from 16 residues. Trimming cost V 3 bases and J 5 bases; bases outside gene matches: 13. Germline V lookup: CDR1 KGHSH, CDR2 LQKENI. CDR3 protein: CASSPPLDRTGNEQYF. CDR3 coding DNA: TGTGCCAGCTCACCTCCCTTAGATCGGACAGGTAACGAGCAGTACTTC.

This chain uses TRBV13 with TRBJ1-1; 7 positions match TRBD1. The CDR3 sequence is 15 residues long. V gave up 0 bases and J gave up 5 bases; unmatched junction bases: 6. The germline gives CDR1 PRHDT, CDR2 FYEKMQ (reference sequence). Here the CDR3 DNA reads TGTGCCAGCAGCTTAGGCCTACAGGGGAGTACTGAAGCTTTCTTT. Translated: CASSLGLQGSTEAFF.

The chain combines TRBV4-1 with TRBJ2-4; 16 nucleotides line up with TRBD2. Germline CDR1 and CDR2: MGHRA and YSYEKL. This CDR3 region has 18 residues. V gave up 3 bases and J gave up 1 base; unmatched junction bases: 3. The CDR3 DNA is TGCGCCAGCAGCCAGGGACTAGCGGGGGGGCGTGCCAAAAACATTCAGTACTTC. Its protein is CASSQGLAGGRAKNIQYF.

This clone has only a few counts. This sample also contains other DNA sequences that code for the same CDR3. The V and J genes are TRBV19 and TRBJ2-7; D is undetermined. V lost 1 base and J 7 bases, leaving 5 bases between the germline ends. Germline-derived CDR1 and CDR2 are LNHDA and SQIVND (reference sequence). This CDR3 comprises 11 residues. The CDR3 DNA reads TGTGCCAGTAGTATAGGGCGGGAGCAGTACTTC. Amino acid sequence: CASSIGREQYF.

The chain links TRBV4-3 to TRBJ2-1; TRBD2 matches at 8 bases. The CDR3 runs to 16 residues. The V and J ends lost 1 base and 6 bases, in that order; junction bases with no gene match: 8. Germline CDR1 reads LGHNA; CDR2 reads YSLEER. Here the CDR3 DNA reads TGCGCCAGCAGCCAAGCGGGACTAGGGGTACCCAATGAGCAGTTCTTC. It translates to CASSQAGLGVPNEQFF.

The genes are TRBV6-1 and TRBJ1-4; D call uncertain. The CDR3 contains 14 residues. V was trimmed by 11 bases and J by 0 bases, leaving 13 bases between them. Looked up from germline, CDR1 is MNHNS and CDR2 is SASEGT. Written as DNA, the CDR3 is TGTGCCGCCCGGAGGAGATCAACTAATGAAAAACTGTTTTTT. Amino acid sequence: CAARRRSTNEKLFF.

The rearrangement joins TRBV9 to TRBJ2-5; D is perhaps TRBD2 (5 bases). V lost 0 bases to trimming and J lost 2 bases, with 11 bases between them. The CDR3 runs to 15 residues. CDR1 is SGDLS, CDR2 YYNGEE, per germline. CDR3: CASSVVGMWQETQYF. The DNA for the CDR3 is TGTGCCAGCAGCGTAGTCGGGATGTGGCAAGAGACCCAGTACTTC.